These 12 T cell receptor beta chains came from one sample sequenced in a study of regulatory T cells in long-lasting Graves disease. Specified time point: newly diagnosed GD, antithyroid drugs for less than 3 months. PBMC-extracted RNA yielded the TCR library. Construction of the TCR beta libraries employed iRepertoire HTBI primers in conjunction with Arm-PCR of CDR3 regions. TCRdb used MiXCR to reprocess the multiplex PCR reads, holding one entry per CDR3 protein. The data hold some 340,000 distinct CDR3 sequences, with over 9.5% observed a single time. The same sample was also studied in work on T cells in Graves' hyperthyroidism and ophthalmopathy.

Sample: peripheral blood mononuclear cells (PBMCs), taken at new diagnosis, from a patient treated with antithyroid drugs. These receptors all stem from a woman aged 18-29 years with Graves disease.

This clonotype was picked up a small number of times. The chain is built from TRBV9 and TRBJ1-2; D gene unclear. Germline V gene sequence: CDR1 SGDLS, CDR2 YYNGEE. CDR3 length: 14 amino acids. Trimming shortened V by 0 bases and J by 8 bases, and 14 bases separated the two germline ends. The CDR3 sequence: CASSVEYAAKGYTF. The CDR3 DNA reads as TGTGCCAGCAGCGTAGAATACGCGGCGAAGGGCTACACCTTC.

This clonotype was seen ten or more times. This sequence joins TRBV11-2 and TRBJ2-1; 8 nucleotides agree with TRBD2. V was clipped by 7 bases and J by 10 bases; unmatched bases: 12. Looked up from germline, CDR1 is SGHAT and CDR2 is FQNNGV. The CDR3 has 14 residues. The CDR3 sequence: CASNERGPGEEQFF. As DNA, the CDR3 is TGTGCCAGCAACGAGCGGGGGCCTGGGGAGGAGCAGTTCTTC.

This clonotype has a count of ten or more. The rearrangement links TRBV6-2 or TRBV6-3 to TRBJ2-3, with D uncertain. This CDR3 comprises 15 residues. Germline assignment: CDR1 MNHEY and CDR2 SVGEGT. V was clipped by 5 bases and J by 3 bases, with 15 bases between them. CDR3 sequence reads: CASSEYSLGTDTQYF. The CDR3 coding sequence is TGTGCCAGCAGTGAATACTCCCTGGGGACAGATACGCAGTATTTT.

This clonotype was recorded many times. This chain links TRBV29-1 with TRBJ2-7; D possibly corresponds to TRBD1 (6 bases). Looked up from germline, CDR1 is SQVTM and CDR2 is ANQGSEA. The V end lost 7 bases, the J end lost 0 bases, and 16 bases lay between the germline ends. This CDR3 has 14 amino acids. The CDR3 region is CSAKTWDNSYEQYF. The CDR3, as DNA: TGCAGCGCCAAAACGTGGGACAACTCCTACGAGCAGTACTTC.

The table lists this clonotype with many counts. CDR3 protein: CASSPFSPRRTEAFF. The CDR3 nucleotides are TGTGCCAGCTCCCCCTTTAGCCCCCGACGGACTGAAGCTTTCTTT. The chain combines TRBV6-1 with TRBJ1-1; no firm D call. CDR3 length equals 15 residues. V gave up 8 bases and J gave up 5 bases, with 21 bases separating them. Germline V lookup: CDR1 MNHNS, CDR2 SASEGT.

This rearrangement joins TRBV20-1 to TRBJ2-6; D might be TRBD2 (6 bases). The V and J ends lost 6 bases and 1 base respectively, with 7 bases between them. Germline V gene sequence: CDR1 DFQATT, CDR2 SNEGSKA (reference sequence). There are 13 residues in the CDR3. The CDR3 DNA follows: TGCAGTGCCCGGGAGTCTGGGGCCAACGTCCTGACTTTC. Translating gives CSARESGANVLTF.

This clonotype was detected only a few times. The V call is TRBV5-1, the J call TRBJ2-3; 13 nucleotides line up with TRBD2. V lost 0 bases, J lost 6 bases, and 4 bases stayed unmatched. The CDR3 covers 16 residues. CDR1 is SGHRS and CDR2 is YFSETQ in the germline V gene. CDR3 amino acids: CASSLETSGRWDTQYF. The CDR3 region has the DNA TGCGCCAGCAGCTTGGAGACTAGCGGGAGGTGGGATACGCAGTATTTT.

The sample holds many counts of this clonotype. The V and J genes are TRBV4-1 and TRBJ2-5; 7 bases line up with TRBD1. The CDR3 runs to 16 residues. Germline V gives CDR1 MGHRA, CDR2 YSYEKL. V dropped 1 base and J dropped 4; count of bases not matched to a gene: 9. The CDR3, as DNA: TGCGCCAGCAGCCAAGGACAGGGACCGACGGGAGAGACCCAGTACTTC. This translates into CASSQGQGPTGETQYF.

The table lists this clonotype with many counts. This sequence joins TRBV7-2 and TRBJ2-7; D could derive from TRBD1 or TRBD2 (7 bases each). V was clipped by 7 bases and J by 0 bases, with 16 bases between them. The CDR3 covers 15 residues. The V gene's germline CDR1 is SGHTA and CDR2 FQGNSA. The DNA for the CDR3 is TGTGCCAGCACCCAGGGGGGGATCCTCTCCTACGAGCAGTACTTC. It encodes CASTQGGILSYEQYF.

There are many counts of this clonotype. The rearrangement uses TRBV2 and TRBJ2-7, with D tentatively TRBD1 (6 bases). Deletions cut 5 bases from V and 0 bases from J, with 14 bases between. The CDR3 extends over 15 amino acids. Germline loops: CDR1 SNHLY, CDR2 FYNNEI. In nucleotides, the CDR3 is TGTGCCAGCAGTTCCATACAGGGACGCTCCTACGAGCAGTACTTC. Translated: CASSSIQGRSYEQYF.

This clonotype was counted ten times or more. CDR3 bases: TGTGCTAGTGGGGATGCCGGGCTCCCAGATGAGCAGTTCTTC. Protein sequence: CASGDAGLPDEQFF. This sequence joins TRBV12-5 and TRBJ2-1; D is unresolved. The V end lost 6 bases, the J end lost 8 bases, and 17 bases lay between the germline ends. The CDR3 runs to 14 residues. The V gene's germline CDR1 is LGHNT and CDR2 FRNRAP.

This clonotype was counted ten times or more. The chain uses TRBV24-1 and TRBJ2-7; D is undetermined. The CDR3 sequence is 16 residues long. Germline CDR1 KGHDR, CDR2 SFDVKD. V gave up 4 bases and J gave up 3 bases, with 18 bases separating them. The CDR3 DNA reads TGTGCCACCAGTGAAAGCCGGCTATCTGTTCTCTACGAGCAGTACGTC. Its protein is CATSESRLSVLYEQYV.